A single sample gave rise to the 14 T cell receptor beta chains below, sequenced in a study of blood T cell repertoires in COVID-19. Method: immunoSEQ multiplex PCR; TCRdb's copy keeps in-frame clones and lacks some. The sample lists 250,000 to 300,000 clones, about 88% seen once, with roughly 5% in the top ten. The sample consisted of peripheral blood. Receptors originate from a woman aged 55-75 years with COVID-19, enrolled during active disease.

This clone was counted a few times. The gene calls are TRBV27 and TRBJ2-1; TRBD2 matches 8 bases. The trim removed 6 bases at V and 8 bases at J, leaving 12 bases unmatched. There are 15 residues in the CDR3. The germline V gene encodes CDR1 MNHEY and CDR2 SMNVEV (reference sequence). CDR3 in amino acids: CASRLSREGWYEQFF. CDR3 coding DNA: TGTGCCAGCAGGTTGTCCCGGGAGGGCTGGTATGAGCAGTTCTTC.

The chain combines TRBV30 with TRBJ1-2; 9 bases are a match to TRBD1. The CDR3 is made up of 13 amino acids. Germline V gene data show CDR1 as GTSNPN and CDR2 as SVGIG (reference sequence). With 1 base clipped from V and 9 bases from J, the junction kept 6 bases outside the gene matches. CDR3 bases: TGTGCCTGGAGTGGTGGGACAGGGATCCGCTACACCTTC. It is translated as CAWSGGTGIRYTF.

The genes are TRBV14 and TRBJ2-7; D is possibly TRBD2 (6 bases). Germline CDR1 SGHDN, CDR2 FVKESK. This CDR3 contains 15 residues. V lost 4 bases and J lost 0, with 13 bases in between. This CDR3 is CASSRSRTTSYEQYF. The CDR3 nucleotides read TGTGCCAGCAGCCGATCCCGGACTACCTCCTACGAGCAGTACTTC.

The table lists this clone with a count of one. This chain joins TRBV5-6 and TRBJ1-3; no firm D call. The CDR3 length is 14 residues. The germline CDR1 and CDR2 sequences are SGHDT and YYEEEE. V gave up 0 bases and J gave up 8 bases, with 12 bases separating them. CDR3 coding DNA: TGTGCCAGCAGCTTGGGGAGGGTCGGAGACACCATATATTTT. This sequence encodes CASSLGRVGDTIYF. Variable domain in full (rest from reference TRBV5-6 and TRBJ1-3): DAGVTQSPTHLIKTRGQQVTLRCSPKSGHDTVSWYQQALGQGPQFIFQYYEEEERQRGNFPDRFSGHQFPNYSSELNVNALLLGDSALYLCASSLGRVGDTIYFGEGSWLTVV.

This sequence joins TRBV7-9 and TRBJ1-1; D gene uncertain. Per germline, CDR1 SEHNR and CDR2 FQNEAQ (reference sequence). The ends were cut back, 3 bases at V and 4 bases at J, with 6 bases in the middle. CDR3 size: 12 residues. CDR3 nucleotide sequence: TGTGCCAGCAGCTTCCGGGTCACTGAAGCTTTCTTT. As protein: CASSFRVTEAFF.

This chain connects TRBV19 to TRBJ2-3; TRBD1 matches 8 bases. CDR1 and CDR2 (germline): LNHDA, SQIVND (reference sequence). Trimming cost V 6 bases and J 5 bases; bases outside gene matches: 10. The CDR3 spans 15 residues. The CDR3 nucleotides are TGTGCCAGTAGCTTCGGCAGGGGGCTTGAAGATACGCAGTATTTT. This encodes CASSFGRGLEDTQYF.

The genes are TRBV28 and TRBJ1-2; D unresolved. CDR3 size: 14 residues. Trimming pared 2 bases from V and 2 bases from J, leaving 9 bases between. Per the germline V gene, CDR1 is MDHEN and CDR2 is SYDVKM. CDR3: CASSLVGRNYGYTF. Written as DNA, the CDR3 is TGTGCCAGCAGTTTAGTCGGCAGGAACTATGGCTACACCTTC.

This clone was detected a few times. V gene TRBV11-2 combines with J gene TRBJ1-2; tentative D call: TRBD1 (5 bases). The V end was cut by 2 bases, the J end by 2 bases, with 12 bases between. Germline V gene data show CDR1 as SGHAT and CDR2 as FQNNGV. CDR3 length: 15 residues. For the CDR3, the DNA is TGTGCCAGCAGCTTATTAACAGGTCGGAACTATGGCTACACCTTC. The encoded protein is CASSLLTGRNYGYTF.

The V call is TRBV19, the J call TRBJ1-4; D may be TRBD1 (5 bases). The CDR3 extends over 15 amino acids. Germline lookup yields CDR1 LNHDA and CDR2 SQIVND (reference sequence). Trimming cost V 6 bases and J 2 bases, with 13 bases left between them. CDR3 in amino acids: CASSRVRWTNEKLFF. In nucleotides, the CDR3 is TGTGCCAGTAGCAGGGTTCGTTGGACTAATGAAAAACTGTTTTTT.

The count of this clone is one. This sequence joins TRBV5-4 and TRBJ1-2; perhaps TRBD1 as D (6 bases). The CDR3 loop spans 14 amino acids. Trimming cost V 4 bases and J 6 bases, with 16 bases left between them. Germline values: CDR1 SGHNT, CDR2 YYREEE (reference sequence). The CDR3 DNA reads as TGTGCCAGCAGCCAGCCTAAAGAGGGGGATGGCTACACCTTC. It encodes CASSQPKEGDGYTF.

The chain combines TRBV19 with TRBJ2-1; possible D gene TRBD1, 5 bases. Germline V gives CDR1 LNHDA, CDR2 SQIVND (reference sequence). This CDR3 comprises 14 residues. Deletions cut 10 bases from V and 1 base from J, with 14 bases between. CDR3: CATSHPGSYNEQFF. In DNA form, the CDR3 reads TGTGCCACCTCCCACCCAGGGTCCTACAATGAGCAGTTCTTC.

The gene calls are TRBV19 and TRBJ1-2, with D possibly being TRBD1 (5 bases). In germline, CDR1 is LNHDA, CDR2 SQIVND (reference sequence). V shed 7 bases and J shed 8 bases, with 23 bases lying between them. The CDR3 is 15 amino acids. CDR3 protein: CASTDPGEGLRGYTF. As DNA, the CDR3 is TGTGCCAGTACCGACCCGGGGGAAGGCTTGAGAGGCTACACCTTC.

V and J are TRBV19 and TRBJ1-3, with D uncertain. The germline CDR1 and CDR2 sequences are LNHDA and SQIVND (reference sequence). Trimming stripped 7 bases from V and 2 bases from J, with 21 bases between. CDR3 length equals 17 residues. CDR3 loop: CASTDRAVGVTGNTIYF. The CDR3 DNA is TGTGCCAGTACCGATCGGGCGGTCGGGGTAACTGGAAACACCATATATTTT.

This chain connects TRBV5-1 to TRBJ2-2; 10 bases line up with TRBD2. The ends lost 4 bases at V and 4 bases at J; junction bases unmatched: 10. From germline, CDR1 is SGHRS and CDR2 YFSETQ. This CDR3 is 17 amino acids long. Here the CDR3 reads CASSLESGRAPTGELFF. The CDR3 nucleotides are TGCGCCAGCAGCCTCGAGAGCGGGAGGGCCCCCACCGGGGAGCTGTTTTTT.